A single sample gave rise to the 15 T cell receptor beta chains below, sequenced in a study of Ad26.COV2.S vaccination and SARS-CoV-2 variants. Treatment here: around 19 received Ad26.COV2.S at low or high dose, single or two shots; several received placebo; per-sample allocation not given. It was on day 63 after the first vaccine or placebo injection that samples were taken. The repertoire was sequenced with immunoSEQ multiplex PCR; TCRdb's copy has only in-frame clones and lacks some. Among more than 350,000 clones, around nine tenths were seen once, and the ten largest hold roughly an eighth. Sequenced here: peripheral blood, sampled in a trial of Ad26.COV2.S vaccine versus placebo. Source of these receptors: a person aged 18 to 59 who received the Ad26.COV2.S COVID-19 vaccine or a placebo.

The chain recombines TRBV19 with TRBJ1-1; a weak D match, TRBD1 (6 bases). With 6 bases removed from V and 11 bases from J, the gap between germline ends came to 16 bases. This CDR3 region has 12 residues. Germline V gene sequence: CDR1 LNHDA, CDR2 SQIVND (reference sequence). The CDR3 region has the DNA TGTGCCAGTAGGGACAGCTATTCTGGGGCTTTCTTT. Translating it yields CASRDSYSGAFF.

This chain's CDR3 is CASSRQSQNTEAFF. CDR3 bases: TGTGCCAGCAGCCGCCAGTCCCAGAACACTGAAGCTTTCTTT. The V gene is TRBV6-6, the J gene TRBJ1-1; no clear D. V shed 6 bases and J shed 1 base, with 12 bases lying between them. The germline gives CDR1 MNHNY, CDR2 SVGAGI (reference sequence). The CDR3 extends over 14 amino acids.

V usage is TRBV18 and J usage is TRBJ2-3; D may match TRBD1 or TRBD2 (5 bases each). The CDR3 has 16 amino acids. Germline loops: CDR1 KGHSH, CDR2 LQKENI. Deletions cut 4 bases from V and 2 bases from J, with 16 bases between. The CDR3 coding sequence is TGTGCCAGCTCACAGGTGGGGTCCGGGGCCACAGATACGCAGTATTTT. It codes for CASSQVGSGATDTQYF.

The CDR3, as DNA: TGTGCCAGCAGTGAAGGAGGGGAGGAAGCTTTCTTT. It encodes CASSEGGEEAFF. The rearrangement uses TRBV6-1 and TRBJ1-1, with TRBD1 as a possible D gene (5 bases). Germline V lookup: CDR1 MNHNS, CDR2 SASEGT. The CDR3 consists of 12 residues. V shed 1 base and J shed 8 bases, with 8 bases lying between them.

The rearrangement joins TRBV9 to TRBJ1-5; 8 positions match TRBD1. The V segment lost 4 bases and the J segment 8 bases; nucleotides outside the gene matches: 11. The V gene's germline CDR1 is SGDLS and CDR2 YYNGEE. The CDR3 sequence is 15 residues long. The CDR3 here is CASSQICRGLEPQHF. The CDR3 DNA sequence: TGTGCCAGCAGCCAAATTTGCAGGGGGCTCGAGCCCCAGCATTTT. Combining the CDR3 with reference TRBV9 and TRBJ1-5 gives the whole variable domain DSGVTQTPKHLITATGQRVTLRCSPRSGDLSVYWYQQSLDQGLQFLIQYYNGEERAKGNILERFSAQQFPDLHSELNLSSLELGDSALYFCASSQICRGLEPQHFGDGTRLSIL.

In its sample, this clone was seen a few times. The V call is TRBV12-3 or TRBV12-4, the J call TRBJ1-2; TRBD1 is a possible D gene (5 bases). Trimming removed 1 base at V and 4 bases at J, with 7 bases between. CDR3 length: 13 residues. The CDR3 coding sequence is TGTGCCAGCAGTTTAGGCACAGGCTATGGCTACACCTTC. It encodes CASSLGTGYGYTF.

The chain combines TRBV28 with TRBJ2-7; 9 positions agree with TRBD1. In germline, CDR1 is MDHEN, CDR2 SYDVKM. CDR3 length: 16 amino acids. The ends lost 2 bases at V and 1 base at J; junction bases unmatched: 6. The CDR3 sequence: CASSLTPGTGSYEQYF. CDR3 bases: TGTGCCAGCAGTTTAACCCCCGGGACAGGGTCCTACGAGCAGTACTTC.

This sequence joins TRBV7-3 and TRBJ2-7; 8 bases are a match to TRBD1. The germline gives CDR1 SGHTA, CDR2 FQGTGA. Trimming at V came to 5 bases and at J to 0 bases, leaving 3 bases not matched to a gene. The CDR3 has 14 amino acids. CDR3 bases: TGTGCCAGCAGCCAGGACAGGGTCTCCTACGAGCAGTACTTC. This sequence encodes CASSQDRVSYEQYF.

The chain uses TRBV6-2 or TRBV6-3 and TRBJ2-3, with 12 nucleotides matching TRBD2. This CDR3 comprises 17 residues. V shed 5 bases and J 0 bases; nucleotides not matched to a gene: 6. CDR1 and CDR2 from the germline V gene are MNHEY and SVGEGT. CDR3 DNA: TGTGCCAGCAGTCAAGGACTAGCGGGGCTTAGCACAGATACGCAGTATTTT. Translated, it gives CASSQGLAGLSTDTQYF.

This clone has only a few counts. V is TRBV6-2 or TRBV6-3 and J is TRBJ1-5, with a weak D call TRBD1 (5 bases). Trimming took 4 bases from V and 1 from J, leaving 14 bases between them. Germline V gene data show CDR1 as MNHEY and CDR2 as SVGEGT. This CDR3 has 16 residues. The CDR3 spells CASSSAEGLSNQPQHF. Written as DNA, the CDR3 is TGTGCCAGCAGTTCAGCAGAGGGGCTAAGCAATCAGCCCCAGCATTTT.

The chain couples TRBV7-9 to TRBJ2-7, with D possibly TRBD2 on 5 matching bases. CDR1 and CDR2 from the germline V gene are SEHNR and FQNEAQ (reference sequence). The CDR3 length is 11 residues. Trimming took 5 bases from V and 5 from J, leaving 7 bases between them. In nucleotides, the CDR3 is TGTGCCAGCAGCCCGGGAAACGAGCAGTACTTC. Protein product: CASSPGNEQYF.

The V gene is TRBV30, the J gene TRBJ2-1, with D possibly being TRBD2 (6 bases). The germline V gene encodes CDR1 GTSNPN and CDR2 SVGIG (reference sequence). The CDR3 runs to 14 residues. The V gene lost 5 bases and the J gene lost 0 bases, with 11 bases spanning the gap. The CDR3 region is CAWGGMSSYNEQFF. In nucleotides, the CDR3 is TGTGCCTGGGGGGGGATGAGCTCCTACAATGAGCAGTTCTTC.

This sequence joins TRBV25-1 and TRBJ1-2; D not certain. CDR1 and CDR2 from the germline V gene are MGHDK and SYGVNS. The V gene lost 4 bases and the J gene lost 2 bases, with 8 bases spanning the gap. CDR3 length: 13 residues. The CDR3 region is CASSGFTNYGYTF. The CDR3 DNA is TGTGCCAGCAGTGGTTTCACAAACTATGGCTACACCTTC.

The genes are TRBV19 and TRBJ2-5; 9 nucleotides line up with TRBD1. Trimming at V came to 6 bases and at J to 3 bases, leaving 5 bases not matched to a gene. Germline V lookup: CDR1 LNHDA, CDR2 SQIVND (reference sequence). The CDR3 consists of 14 residues. The CDR3 protein is CASRMTGGKETQYF. CDR3 bases: TGTGCCAGTAGGATGACAGGGGGGAAAGAGACCCAGTACTTC.

The rearrangement links TRBV7-3 to TRBJ2-2; TRBD1 might be the D (6 bases). This CDR3 spans 16 amino acids. Between the trimmed V and J ends, which lost 6 bases and 1 base, there was a span of 15 bases. Germline V lookup: CDR1 SGHTA, CDR2 FQGTGA. CDR3 in amino acids: CASSQQGPVNTGELFF. In DNA, the CDR3 is TGTGCCAGCAGTCAGCAGGGGCCTGTGAACACCGGGGAGCTGTTTTTT.